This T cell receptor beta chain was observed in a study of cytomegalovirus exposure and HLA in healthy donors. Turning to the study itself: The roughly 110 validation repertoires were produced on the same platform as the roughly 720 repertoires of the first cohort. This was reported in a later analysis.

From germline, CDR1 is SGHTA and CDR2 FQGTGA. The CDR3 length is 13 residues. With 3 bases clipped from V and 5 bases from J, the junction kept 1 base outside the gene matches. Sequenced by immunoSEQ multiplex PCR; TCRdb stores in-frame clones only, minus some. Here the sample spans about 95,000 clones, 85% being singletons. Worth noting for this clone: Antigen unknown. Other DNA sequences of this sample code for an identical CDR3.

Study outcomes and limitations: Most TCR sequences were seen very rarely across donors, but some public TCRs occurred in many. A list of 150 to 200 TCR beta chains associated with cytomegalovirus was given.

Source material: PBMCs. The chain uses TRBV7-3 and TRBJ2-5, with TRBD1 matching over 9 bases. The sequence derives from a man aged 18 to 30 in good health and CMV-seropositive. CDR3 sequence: CASSFGQGETQYF. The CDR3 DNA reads TGTGCCAGCAGCTTCGGACAGGGGGAGACCCAGTACTTC.